This TCR beta chain was retrieved from a study of blood T cell repertoires in COVID-19. Study context: From the United States, Italy and Spain came samples of acute and convalescent COVID-19. Nucleic acid was either cDNA or gDNA, and it came from T cells, B-cell-depleted T cells, or PBMCs.

In the original processing: Reference gene primer amplification gave estimated nucleated cell counts. Only in-frame clones appear in the TCRdb table, and some are missing; sequencing was by immunoSEQ multiplex PCR. From that table come the V and J calls and clone size; the DNA was used to work out D and trimming. Of about 99,000 clones in the sample, more than 75% were seen once. This CDR3 is 13 amino acids long. Unmatched junction bases numbered 6, after V lost 10 bases and J lost 4 bases. Germline CDR1 and CDR2: SEHNR and FQNEAQ (reference sequence). The sequence was obtained from a human donor in a cohort sampled during active COVID-19. Source material: peripheral blood. The chain carries TRBV7-9 and TRBJ1-5, with 8 bases fitting TRBD1. Here the CDR3 DNA reads TGTGCCACCCAGGGGGCGGAGAATCAGCCCCAGCATTTT. It encodes CATQGAENQPQHF.